This T cell receptor (beta chain) was identified during a study of cytomegalovirus exposure and HLA in healthy donors. Background on the study: The 130 or so validation repertoires used the same platform as the roughly 670 first-cohort repertoires (as reported by a later analysis). General observations from the study: In vitro, three CMV-associated chains proved specific for CMV antigens. First-cohort TCR clusters tended to co-occur in the 130 or so validation repertoires, a later analysis found. The study recorded about 150 TCR beta chains that were cytomegalovirus-associated.

Points on this clone: As yet, its antigen is unknown.

The method was immunoSEQ multiplex PCR; TCRdb's version includes in-frame clones alone and lacks a portion of them. Here the sample spans roughly 260,000 clones, roughly 89% being singletons. The clonotype comes from a young woman in good health and CMV-seronegative. Sequenced input: PBMCs.

This CDR3 reads CASSWDTGDYGYTF. CDR3 nucleotide sequence: TGTGCCAGCAGCTGGGACACCGGCGACTATGGCTACACCTTC. The chain links TRBV2 to TRBJ1-2, with D possibly TRBD1 on 6 matching bases. The CDR3 is made up of 14 amino acids. Germline V gene data show CDR1 as SNHLY and CDR2 as FYNNEI. V dropped 6 bases and J dropped 3 bases, with 14 bases sitting between them.